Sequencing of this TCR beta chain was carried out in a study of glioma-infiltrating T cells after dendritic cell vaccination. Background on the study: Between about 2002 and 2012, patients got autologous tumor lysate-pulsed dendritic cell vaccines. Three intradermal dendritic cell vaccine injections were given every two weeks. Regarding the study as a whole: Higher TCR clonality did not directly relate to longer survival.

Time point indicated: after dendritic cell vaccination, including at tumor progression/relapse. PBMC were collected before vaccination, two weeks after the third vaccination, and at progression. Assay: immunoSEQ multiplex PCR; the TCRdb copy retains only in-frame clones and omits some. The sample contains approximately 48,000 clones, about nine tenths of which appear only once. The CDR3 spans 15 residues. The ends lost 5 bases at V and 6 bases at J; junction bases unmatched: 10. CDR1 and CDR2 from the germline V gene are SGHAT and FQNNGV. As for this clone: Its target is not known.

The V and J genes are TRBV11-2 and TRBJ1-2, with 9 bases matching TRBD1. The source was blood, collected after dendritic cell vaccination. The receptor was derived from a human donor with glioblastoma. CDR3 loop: CASSMYRGTGNGYTF. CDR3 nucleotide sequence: TGTGCCAGCAGCATGTATAGAGGGACAGGGAATGGCTACACCTTC.